The 26 T cell receptor beta chains presented below share a single source sample, sequenced in a study of shared clonotypes between healthy human individuals. This table comes from immunoSEQ multiplex PCR, and its TCRdb copy is limited to in-frame clones, with some not included. Here the sample spans some 1 million clones, more than 65% being singletons. Sequences were obtained from memory CD4+ T cells sorted from blood. Described subset: CD45RA-negative fraction. All receptors come from a man aged 18 to 35 in good health.

The chain employs TRBV9 and TRBJ2-1; D ambiguous. Per the germline V gene, CDR1 is SGDLS and CDR2 is YYNGEE. The CDR3 consists of 15 residues. V lost 0 bases and J lost 6, with 13 bases in between. The CDR3 region has the DNA TGTGCCAGCAGCGTAGGAGGAGCCCCTTCCAATGAGCAGTTCTTC. Protein product: CASSVGGAPSNEQFF.

This clone showed up just a few times. V usage is TRBV2 and J usage is TRBJ1-5; D is possibly TRBD1 (6 bases). Germline V CDR1 and CDR2: SNHLY, FYNNEI. The germline V and J ends were trimmed by 2 bases and 4 bases, with 12 bases remaining between them. The CDR3 length is 15 residues. The CDR3 protein is CASSEQGTSNQPQHF. The CDR3 DNA sequence: TGTGCCAGCAGTGAACAAGGGACATCAAATCAGCCCCAGCATTTT.

This clone showed up just a few times. The gene calls are TRBV9 and TRBJ2-5, with TRBD2 matching over 8 bases. There are 15 residues in the CDR3. Germline V gene sequence: CDR1 SGDLS, CDR2 YYNGEE. With 4 bases clipped from V and 2 bases from J, the junction kept 7 bases outside the gene matches. This CDR3 is CASSTVGTSQETQYF. The CDR3 coding sequence is TGTGCCAGCAGCACAGTCGGGACTAGTCAAGAGACCCAGTACTTC.

The genes are TRBV19 and TRBJ1-1, with unresolved D. CDR1 and CDR2 from the germline V gene are LNHDA and SQIVND (reference sequence). This CDR3 region has 14 residues. Trimming shortened V by 3 bases and J by 1 base, and 9 bases separated the two germline ends. Here the CDR3 reads CASSMGGPNTEAFF. The CDR3 region has the DNA TGTGCCAGTAGTATGGGCGGCCCGAACACTGAAGCTTTCTTT.

This clone was seen just once. The chain joins TRBV28 to TRBJ1-1; D not resolved. This CDR3 comprises 12 residues. Germline values: CDR1 MDHEN, CDR2 SYDVKM. The germline V and J ends were trimmed by 7 bases and 2 bases, with 8 bases remaining between them. The CDR3 DNA reads TGTGCCAGCACCTCTAGTAACACTGAAGCTTTCTTT. Residues: CASTSSNTEAFF.

This chain joins TRBV5-1 and TRBJ2-1, with D perhaps matching TRBD1 (6 bases). Germline values: CDR1 SGHRS, CDR2 YFSETQ. Trimming stripped 2 bases from V and 6 bases from J, with 18 bases between. The length of the CDR3 is 16 residues. The CDR3 protein is CASSFTTTGIGNEQFF. As DNA, the CDR3 is TGCGCCAGCAGCTTTACCACGACAGGTATTGGCAATGAGCAGTTCTTC.

V is TRBV6-6 and J is TRBJ1-1; maybe TRBD1 (6 bases). CDR1 and CDR2 from the germline V gene are MNHNY and SVGAGI (reference sequence). The CDR3 contains 16 residues. Trimming pared 6 bases from V and 3 bases from J, leaving 20 bases between. The CDR3 spells CASRNGGIGVDTEAFF. In DNA, the CDR3 is TGTGCCAGCAGAAACGGGGGCATCGGGGTGGACACTGAAGCTTTCTTT.

This clone showed up just a few times. The chain is built from TRBV9 and TRBJ2-2; 7 bases are shared with TRBD2. Germline CDR1 reads SGDLS; CDR2 reads YYNGEE. There are 16 residues in the CDR3. V gave up 4 bases and J gave up 0 bases; unmatched junction bases: 6. DNA of the CDR3: TGTGCCAGCAGCTTGGGGAGCGGGGCGAACACCGGGGAGCTGTTTTTT. This gives the protein CASSLGSGANTGELFF.

This clone was counted a few times. The chain recombines TRBV7-6 with TRBJ2-3, with D unresolved. CDR1 and CDR2 (germline): SGHVS, FNYEAQ. V gave up 5 bases and J gave up 3 bases, with 3 bases separating them. The CDR3 has 11 residues. This CDR3 reads CASSTTDTQYF. DNA of the CDR3: TGTGCCAGCAGCACTACAGATACGCAGTATTTT.

The chain couples TRBV21-1 to TRBJ2-7; TRBD2 was called by the table and not checked on the DNA. TRBV21-1 is a recognized pseudogene. This CDR3 comprises 15 residues. CDR3 in DNA: TGTGCCAGCAGTCTCGGGATGGAGGGCCTACGGGAGCAGTACTTC. Its protein is CASSLGMEGLREQYF.

Concerning this clone itself: A much larger clonotype is one base distant, so this may be a read error. V is TRBV6-1 and J is TRBJ2-2; D gene ambiguous. CDR1 is MNHNS, CDR2 SASEGT, per germline. The V and J ends lost 6 bases and 0 bases respectively, with 2 bases between them. The CDR3 is made up of 12 amino acids. CDR3 protein: CASRPNTGELFF. The DNA of the CDR3 is TGTGCCAGCAGACCGAACACCGGGGAGCTGTTTTTT.

Concerning this clone itself: Other DNA variants within this sample encode the same CDR3. The gene calls are TRBV5-1 and TRBJ2-1; TRBD2 matches 9 bases. CDR1 SGHRS and CDR2 YFSETQ come from the germline V gene. The CDR3 sequence is 15 residues long. The V and J ends lost 0 bases and 4 bases, in that order; junction bases with no gene match: 2. The CDR3 coding sequence is TGCGCCAGCAGCTTGGGGCTAGCGGGGTACAATGAGCAGTTCTTC. It yields the protein CASSLGLAGYNEQFF.

V is TRBV11-2 and J is TRBJ2-5; perhaps TRBD2 as D (5 bases). Trimming removed 4 bases from V and 5 bases from J, with 23 bases in between. Germline values: CDR1 SGHAT, CDR2 FQNNGV. The CDR3 is 17 amino acids. The CDR3 sequence: CASSSGRLGLSRETQYF. For the CDR3, the DNA is TGTGCCAGCAGCTCGGGGAGACTTGGGCTAAGTCGGGAGACCCAGTACTTC.

Notes on this clone: The sample holds other DNA sequences that translate to the same CDR3. The chain uses TRBV5-1 and TRBJ1-6, with 9 bases fitting TRBD1. The CDR3 extends over 15 amino acids. Germline V gives CDR1 SGHRS, CDR2 YFSETQ. V was pared by 0 bases and J by 10 bases, with 5 bases of the junction left unmatched. As DNA, the CDR3 is TGCGCCAGCAGCTTGGCGGGACAGGGCTACTCACCCCTCCACTTT. Translating it yields CASSLAGQGYSPLHF.

Details on this clone: At the DNA level, this CDR3 is encoded by other sequences in the same sample as well. The chain couples TRBV7-2 to TRBJ2-1; TRBD2 aligns across 9 bases. Germline trimming cut 5 bases from V and 7 bases from J; bases unmatched to any gene: 9. The CDR3 covers 15 residues. The germline CDR1 and CDR2 sequences are SGHTA and FQGNSA. The CDR3 reads CASSTLAGVRNEQFF. CDR3 DNA sequence: TGTGCCAGCAGCACATTAGCGGGAGTGCGTAATGAGCAGTTCTTC.

The chain links TRBV16 to TRBJ1-1; D call uncertain. The CDR3 runs to 14 residues. Germline CDR1 KGHSY, CDR2 FQNENV. V gave up 3 bases and J gave up 1 base, with 9 bases separating them. This CDR3 reads CASSQYTSNTEAFF. As DNA, the CDR3 is TGTGCCAGCAGCCAGTACACCTCGAACACTGAAGCTTTCTTT.

The table lists this clone with a few counts. This rearrangement joins TRBV30 to TRBJ1-4; 9 positions agree with TRBD1. Per the germline V gene, CDR1 is GTSNPN and CDR2 is SVGIG (reference sequence). Trimming took 2 bases from V and 7 from J; bases not matched to a gene: 8. The CDR3 contains 15 residues. In DNA, the CDR3 is TGTGCCTGGAGTCGTTTGGGGACAGGGATTGAAAAACTGTTTTTT. It translates to CAWSRLGTGIEKLFF.

This clone was seen only a few times. The chain joins TRBV4-2 to TRBJ1-5, with D maybe TRBD1 (5 bases). CDR3 length equals 16 residues. Per germline, CDR1 LGHNA and CDR2 YNFKEQ. The germline V and J ends were trimmed by 1 base and 2 bases, with 12 bases remaining between them. This CDR3 reads CASSQVGEVGNQPQHF. CDR3 nucleotides: TGTGCCAGCAGCCAAGTGGGGGAAGTTGGCAATCAGCCCCAGCATTTT.

The CDR3 sequence is CAIREGQGTDTQYF. Written as DNA, the CDR3 is TGCGCCATTCGGGAGGGACAGGGCACAGATACGCAGTATTTT. J is TRBJ2-3 and V is TRBV5-1; D is perhaps TRBD1 or TRBD2 (8 bases each). The germline V and J ends were trimmed by 9 bases and 1 base, with 15 bases remaining between them. Germline V gives CDR1 SGHRS, CDR2 YFSETQ. The CDR3 runs 14 residues.

CDR3 in amino acids: CASRRQGGGYTF. Written as DNA, the CDR3 is TGTGCCAGCAGACGACAGGGTGGTGGCTACACCTTC. The chain has TRBV27 and TRBJ1-2; 7 bases are shared with TRBD1. CDR1 and CDR2 (germline): MNHEY, SMNVEV (reference sequence). The trim removed 6 bases at V and 7 bases at J, leaving 5 bases unmatched. The length of the CDR3 is 12 residues.

The genes are TRBV6-5 and TRBJ2-1; D might be TRBD1 or TRBD2, each matching 5 bases. Deletions cut 2 bases from V and 1 base from J, with 12 bases between. Germline V gene sequence: CDR1 MNHEY, CDR2 SVGAGI. The CDR3 loop spans 16 amino acids. The CDR3 nucleotides read TGTGCCAGCAGTTACAGGGGAGAAGGATCCTACAATGAGCAGTTCTTC. The encoded protein is CASSYRGEGSYNEQFF.

J is TRBJ1-6 and V is TRBV10-3; weak D call: TRBD1 (5 bases). Germline CDR1 and CDR2: ENHRY and SYGVKD. The CDR3 runs 15 residues. Trimming shortened V by 0 bases and J by 9 bases, and 12 bases separated the two germline ends. CDR3 residues: CAISESRQGGSPLHF. Written as DNA, the CDR3 is TGTGCCATCAGTGAGTCTCGCCAGGGCGGTTCACCCCTCCACTTT.

This chain joins TRBV28 and TRBJ2-1, with 10 bases fitting TRBD1. The CDR3 has 15 residues. Germline V gives CDR1 MDHEN, CDR2 SYDVKM. V gave up 2 bases and J gave up 4 bases; unmatched junction bases: 2. CDR3 protein: CASSLGTGDYNEQFF. The CDR3 DNA sequence: TGTGCCAGCAGTTTAGGGACAGGGGATTACAATGAGCAGTTCTTC.

J is TRBJ1-1 and V is TRBV6-6; D gene uncertain. V was shortened by 2 bases and J by 11 bases, with 9 bases between the two germline ends. The CDR3 runs to 11 residues. Germline V lookup: CDR1 MNHNY, CDR2 SVGAGI (reference sequence). This CDR3 is CASSYGSDAFF. Here the CDR3 DNA reads TGTGCCAGCAGTTACGGGTCAGACGCTTTCTTT.

A word on this clone: A single base separates this from a much larger clone, so it may be a read error. This chain uses TRBV7-8 with TRBJ2-7; D gene uncertain. The ends were cut back, 4 bases at V and 3 bases at J, with 4 bases in the middle. In germline, CDR1 is SGHVS, CDR2 FQNEAQ. The CDR3 sequence is 11 residues long. The chain's CDR3 is CASSSDYEQYF. The CDR3 region has the DNA TGTGCCAGCAGCTCGGACTACGAGCAGTACTTC. Drawing the rest from reference TRBV7-8 and TRBJ2-7, the complete variable domain is GAGVSQSPRYKVAKRGQDVALRCDPISGHVSLFWYQQALGQGPEFLTYFQNEAQLDKSGLPSDRFFAERPEGSVSTLKIQRTQQEDSAVYLCASSSDYEQYFGPGTRLTVT.

J is TRBJ2-7 and V is TRBV5-4; tentative D call: TRBD1 (6 bases). This CDR3 comprises 12 residues. Germline V lookup: CDR1 SGHNT, CDR2 YYREEE (reference sequence). Trimming removed 3 bases from V and 5 bases from J, with 9 bases in between. In nucleotides, the CDR3 is TGTGCCAGCAGCTCCGGGGACAACGAGCAGTACTTC. Its protein product is CASSSGDNEQYF.